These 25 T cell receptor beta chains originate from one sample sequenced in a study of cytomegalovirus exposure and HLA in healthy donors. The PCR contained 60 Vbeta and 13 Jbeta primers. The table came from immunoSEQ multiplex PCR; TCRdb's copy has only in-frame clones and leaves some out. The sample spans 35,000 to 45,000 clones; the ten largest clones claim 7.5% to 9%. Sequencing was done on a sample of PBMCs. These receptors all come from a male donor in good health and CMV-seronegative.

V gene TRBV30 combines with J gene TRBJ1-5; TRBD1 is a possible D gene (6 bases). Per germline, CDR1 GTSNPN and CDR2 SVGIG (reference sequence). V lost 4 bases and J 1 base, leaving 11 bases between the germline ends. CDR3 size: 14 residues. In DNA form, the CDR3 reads TGTGCCTGGAATACAGGGTCAAGCAATCAGCCCCAGCATTTT. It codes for CAWNTGSSNQPQHF.

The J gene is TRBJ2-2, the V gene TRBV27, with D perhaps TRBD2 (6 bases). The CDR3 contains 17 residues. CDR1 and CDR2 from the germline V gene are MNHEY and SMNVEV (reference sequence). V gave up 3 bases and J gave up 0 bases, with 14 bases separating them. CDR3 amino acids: CASSLTKGLTNTGELFF. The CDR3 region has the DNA TGTGCCAGCAGTTTGACGAAGGGACTGACGAACACCGGGGAGCTGTTTTTT.

CDR3 in DNA: TGTGCCAGTAGACGGAATCCGACAGGGTCCGGGGAGCAGTACTTC. Its translation is CASRRNPTGSGEQYF. The chain joins TRBV19 to TRBJ2-7, with 7 positions matching TRBD1. The length of the CDR3 is 15 residues. V lost 6 bases to trimming and J lost 7 bases; unmatched junction nucleotides: 15. Germline V CDR1 and CDR2: LNHDA, SQIVND (reference sequence).

CDR3 nucleotide sequence: TGTGCCTGGAGTGTACGGAGGGACAGGGGGCGCGGGGAGCAGTACTTC. Protein sequence: CAWSVRRDRGRGEQYF. The chain employs TRBV30 and TRBJ2-7; TRBD1 matches 12 bases. V dropped 0 bases and J dropped 7; count of bases not matched to a gene: 10. Germline V gene sequence: CDR1 GTSNPN, CDR2 SVGIG (reference sequence). The CDR3 is 16 residues long. Full variable domain (remainder filled in from reference TRBV30 and TRBJ2-7): SQTIHQWPATLVQPVGSPLSLECTVEGTSNPNLYWYRQAAGRGLQLLFYSVGIGQISSEVPQNLSASRPQDRQFILSSKKLLLSDSGFYLCAWSVRRDRGRGEQYFGPGTRLTVT.

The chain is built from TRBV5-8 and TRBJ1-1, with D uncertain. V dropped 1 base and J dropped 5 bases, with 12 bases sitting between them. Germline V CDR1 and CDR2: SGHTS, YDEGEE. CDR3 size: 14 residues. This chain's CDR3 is CASSLWGRGTEAFF. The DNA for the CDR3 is TGTGCCAGCAGCTTGTGGGGTAGAGGGACTGAAGCTTTCTTT.

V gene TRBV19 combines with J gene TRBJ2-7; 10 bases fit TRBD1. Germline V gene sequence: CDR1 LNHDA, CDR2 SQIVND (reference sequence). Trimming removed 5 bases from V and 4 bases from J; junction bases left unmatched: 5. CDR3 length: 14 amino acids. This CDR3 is CASSVGTGEYEQYF. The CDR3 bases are TGTGCCAGTAGTGTCGGGACAGGGGAGTACGAGCAGTACTTC.

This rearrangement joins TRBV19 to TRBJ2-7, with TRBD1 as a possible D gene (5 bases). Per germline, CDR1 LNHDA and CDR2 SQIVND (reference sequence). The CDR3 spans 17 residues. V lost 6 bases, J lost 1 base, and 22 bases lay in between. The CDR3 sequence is CASSRQSQGVGSYEQYF. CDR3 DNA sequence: TGTGCCAGTAGCCGACAGTCTCAGGGCGTAGGATCCTACGAGCAGTACTTC. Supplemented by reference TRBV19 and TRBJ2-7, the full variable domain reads DGGITQSPKYLFRKEGQNVTLSCEQNLNHDAMYWYRQDPGQGLRLIYYSQIVNDFQKGDIAEGYSVSREKKESFPLTVTSAQKNPTAFYLCASSRQSQGVGSYEQYFGPGTRLTVT.

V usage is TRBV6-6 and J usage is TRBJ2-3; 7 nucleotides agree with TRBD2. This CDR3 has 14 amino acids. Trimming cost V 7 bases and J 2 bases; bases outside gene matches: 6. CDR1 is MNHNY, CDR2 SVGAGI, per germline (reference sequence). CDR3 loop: CASNPGGYTDTQYF. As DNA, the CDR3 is TGTGCCAGCAATCCGGGAGGTTACACAGATACGCAGTATTTT.

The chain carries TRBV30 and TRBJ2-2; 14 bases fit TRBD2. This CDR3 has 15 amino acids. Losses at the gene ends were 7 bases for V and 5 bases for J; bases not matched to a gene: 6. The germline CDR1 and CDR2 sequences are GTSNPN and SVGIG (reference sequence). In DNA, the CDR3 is TGTGCCTCCCCGGGACTAGCGGGGGCAACCGGGGAGCTGTTTTTT. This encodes CASPGLAGATGELFF.

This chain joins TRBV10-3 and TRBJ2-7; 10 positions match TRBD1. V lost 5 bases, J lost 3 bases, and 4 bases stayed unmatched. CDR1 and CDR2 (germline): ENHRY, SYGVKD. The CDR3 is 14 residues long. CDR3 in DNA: TGTGCCATCAGTACGGACAGGGGGAGCTACGAGCAGTACTTC. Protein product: CAISTDRGSYEQYF.

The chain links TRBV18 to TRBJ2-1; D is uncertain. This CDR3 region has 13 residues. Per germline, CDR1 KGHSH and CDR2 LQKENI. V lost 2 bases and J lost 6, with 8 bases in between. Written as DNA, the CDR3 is TGTGCCAGCTCACCAGGGCTATCCAATGAGCAGTTCTTC. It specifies CASSPGLSNEQFF. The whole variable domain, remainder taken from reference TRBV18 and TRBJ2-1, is NAGVMQNPRHLVRRRGQEARLRCSPMKGHSHVYWYRQLPEEGLKFMVYLQKENIIDESGMPKERFSAEFPKEGPSILRIQQVVRGDSAAYFCASSPGLSNEQFFGPGTRLTVL.

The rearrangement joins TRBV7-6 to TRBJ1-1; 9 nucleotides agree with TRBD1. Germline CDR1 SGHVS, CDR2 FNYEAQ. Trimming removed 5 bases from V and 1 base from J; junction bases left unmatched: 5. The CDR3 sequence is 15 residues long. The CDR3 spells CASSLTGGANTEAFF. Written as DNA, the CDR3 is TGTGCCAGCAGCCTGACAGGGGGTGCGAACACTGAAGCTTTCTTT.

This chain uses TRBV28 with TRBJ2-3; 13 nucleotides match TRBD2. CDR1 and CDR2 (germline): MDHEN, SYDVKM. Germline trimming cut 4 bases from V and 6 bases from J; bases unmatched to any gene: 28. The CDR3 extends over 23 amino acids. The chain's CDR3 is CASSSTTPPHRLKGLAGRDTQYF. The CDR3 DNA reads TGTGCCAGCAGTTCCACAACCCCCCCTCACCGGCTCAAGGGACTAGCGGGAAGGGATACGCAGTATTTT.

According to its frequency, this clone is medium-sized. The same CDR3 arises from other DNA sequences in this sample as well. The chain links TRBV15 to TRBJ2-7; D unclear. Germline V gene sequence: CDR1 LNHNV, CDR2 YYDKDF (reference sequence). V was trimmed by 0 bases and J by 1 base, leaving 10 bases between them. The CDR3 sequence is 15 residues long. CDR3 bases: TGTGCCACCAGCAGAGATAGTGGAGCGTCCTACGAGCAGTACTTC. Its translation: CATSRDSGASYEQYF.

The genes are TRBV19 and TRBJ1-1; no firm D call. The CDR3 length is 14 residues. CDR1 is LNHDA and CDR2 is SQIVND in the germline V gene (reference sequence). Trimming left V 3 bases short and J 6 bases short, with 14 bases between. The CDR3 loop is CASSIPGFHPEAFF. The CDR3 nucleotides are TGTGCCAGTAGTATCCCAGGATTCCATCCTGAAGCTTTCTTT.

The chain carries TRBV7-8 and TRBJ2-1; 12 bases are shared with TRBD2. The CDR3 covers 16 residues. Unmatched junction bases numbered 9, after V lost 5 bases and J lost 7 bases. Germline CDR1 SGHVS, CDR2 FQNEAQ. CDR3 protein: CASSARLAGVGNEQFF. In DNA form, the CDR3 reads TGTGCCAGCAGCGCGAGACTAGCGGGAGTGGGGAATGAGCAGTTCTTC.

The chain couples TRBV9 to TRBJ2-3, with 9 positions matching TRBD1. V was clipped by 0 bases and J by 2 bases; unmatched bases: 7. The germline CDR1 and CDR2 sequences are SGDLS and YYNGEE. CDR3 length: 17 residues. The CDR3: CASSVAYGTGNTDTQYF. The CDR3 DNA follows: TGTGCCAGCAGCGTAGCTTACGGGACAGGGAACACAGATACGCAGTATTTT.

The CDR3 DNA sequence: TGCGCCAGCAGCACCCGACAGGGGGCCAACAATGAGCAGTTCTTC. Its translation: CASSTRQGANNEQFF. The chain combines TRBV4-1 with TRBJ2-1; 10 bases map to TRBD1. Germline CDR1 is MGHRA and CDR2 is YSYEKL. The CDR3 runs 15 residues. The ends lost 5 bases at V and 5 bases at J; junction bases unmatched: 6.

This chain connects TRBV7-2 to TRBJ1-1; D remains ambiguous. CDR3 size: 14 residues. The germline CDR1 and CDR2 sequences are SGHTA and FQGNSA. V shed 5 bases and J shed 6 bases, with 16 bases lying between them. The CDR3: CASSPTVQGAEAFF. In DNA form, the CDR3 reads TGTGCCAGCAGCCCCACGGTTCAAGGAGCTGAAGCTTTCTTT.

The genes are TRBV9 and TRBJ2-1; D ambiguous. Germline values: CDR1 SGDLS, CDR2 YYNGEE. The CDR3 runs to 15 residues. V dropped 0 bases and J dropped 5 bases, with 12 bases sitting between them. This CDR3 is CASSVDPSGDNEQFF. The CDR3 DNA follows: TGTGCCAGCAGCGTAGACCCGTCGGGTGACAATGAGCAGTTCTTC.

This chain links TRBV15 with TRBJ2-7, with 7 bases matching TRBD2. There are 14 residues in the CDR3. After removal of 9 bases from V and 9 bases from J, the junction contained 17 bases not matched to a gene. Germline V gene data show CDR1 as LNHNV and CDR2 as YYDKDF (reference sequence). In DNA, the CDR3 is TGTGCCACTAGAGACACGGGAGGCCCAAGTTGGCAGTACTTC. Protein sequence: CATRDTGGPSWQYF.

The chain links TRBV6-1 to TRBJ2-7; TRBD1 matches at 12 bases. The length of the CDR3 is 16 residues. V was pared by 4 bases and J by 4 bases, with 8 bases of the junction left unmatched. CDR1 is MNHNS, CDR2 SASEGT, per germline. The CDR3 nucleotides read TGTGCCAGCAGTGGCGCGGGACAGGGGGCCTTGTACGAGCAGTACTTC. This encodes CASSGAGQGALYEQYF.

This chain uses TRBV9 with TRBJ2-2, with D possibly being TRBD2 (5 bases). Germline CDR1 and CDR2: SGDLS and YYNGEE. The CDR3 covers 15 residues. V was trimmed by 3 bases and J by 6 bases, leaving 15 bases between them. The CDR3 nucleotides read TGTGCCAGCAGCGGTAGGGCCGGAGGCGCCGGGGAGCTGTTTTTT. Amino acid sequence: CASSGRAGGAGELFF.

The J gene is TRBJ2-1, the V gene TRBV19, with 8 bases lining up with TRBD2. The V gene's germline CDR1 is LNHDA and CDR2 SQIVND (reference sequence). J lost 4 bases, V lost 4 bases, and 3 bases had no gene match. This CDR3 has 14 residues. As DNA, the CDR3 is TGTGCCAGTAGTACACAGCGGGAGTACAATGAGCAGTTCTTC. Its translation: CASSTQREYNEQFF.

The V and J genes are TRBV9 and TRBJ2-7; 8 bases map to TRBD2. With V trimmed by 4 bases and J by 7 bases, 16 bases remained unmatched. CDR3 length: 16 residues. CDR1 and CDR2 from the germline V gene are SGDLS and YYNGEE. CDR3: CASSPRGANSREEQYF. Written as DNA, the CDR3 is TGTGCCAGCAGCCCGCGGGGGGCCAACTCAAGGGAGGAGCAGTACTTC.